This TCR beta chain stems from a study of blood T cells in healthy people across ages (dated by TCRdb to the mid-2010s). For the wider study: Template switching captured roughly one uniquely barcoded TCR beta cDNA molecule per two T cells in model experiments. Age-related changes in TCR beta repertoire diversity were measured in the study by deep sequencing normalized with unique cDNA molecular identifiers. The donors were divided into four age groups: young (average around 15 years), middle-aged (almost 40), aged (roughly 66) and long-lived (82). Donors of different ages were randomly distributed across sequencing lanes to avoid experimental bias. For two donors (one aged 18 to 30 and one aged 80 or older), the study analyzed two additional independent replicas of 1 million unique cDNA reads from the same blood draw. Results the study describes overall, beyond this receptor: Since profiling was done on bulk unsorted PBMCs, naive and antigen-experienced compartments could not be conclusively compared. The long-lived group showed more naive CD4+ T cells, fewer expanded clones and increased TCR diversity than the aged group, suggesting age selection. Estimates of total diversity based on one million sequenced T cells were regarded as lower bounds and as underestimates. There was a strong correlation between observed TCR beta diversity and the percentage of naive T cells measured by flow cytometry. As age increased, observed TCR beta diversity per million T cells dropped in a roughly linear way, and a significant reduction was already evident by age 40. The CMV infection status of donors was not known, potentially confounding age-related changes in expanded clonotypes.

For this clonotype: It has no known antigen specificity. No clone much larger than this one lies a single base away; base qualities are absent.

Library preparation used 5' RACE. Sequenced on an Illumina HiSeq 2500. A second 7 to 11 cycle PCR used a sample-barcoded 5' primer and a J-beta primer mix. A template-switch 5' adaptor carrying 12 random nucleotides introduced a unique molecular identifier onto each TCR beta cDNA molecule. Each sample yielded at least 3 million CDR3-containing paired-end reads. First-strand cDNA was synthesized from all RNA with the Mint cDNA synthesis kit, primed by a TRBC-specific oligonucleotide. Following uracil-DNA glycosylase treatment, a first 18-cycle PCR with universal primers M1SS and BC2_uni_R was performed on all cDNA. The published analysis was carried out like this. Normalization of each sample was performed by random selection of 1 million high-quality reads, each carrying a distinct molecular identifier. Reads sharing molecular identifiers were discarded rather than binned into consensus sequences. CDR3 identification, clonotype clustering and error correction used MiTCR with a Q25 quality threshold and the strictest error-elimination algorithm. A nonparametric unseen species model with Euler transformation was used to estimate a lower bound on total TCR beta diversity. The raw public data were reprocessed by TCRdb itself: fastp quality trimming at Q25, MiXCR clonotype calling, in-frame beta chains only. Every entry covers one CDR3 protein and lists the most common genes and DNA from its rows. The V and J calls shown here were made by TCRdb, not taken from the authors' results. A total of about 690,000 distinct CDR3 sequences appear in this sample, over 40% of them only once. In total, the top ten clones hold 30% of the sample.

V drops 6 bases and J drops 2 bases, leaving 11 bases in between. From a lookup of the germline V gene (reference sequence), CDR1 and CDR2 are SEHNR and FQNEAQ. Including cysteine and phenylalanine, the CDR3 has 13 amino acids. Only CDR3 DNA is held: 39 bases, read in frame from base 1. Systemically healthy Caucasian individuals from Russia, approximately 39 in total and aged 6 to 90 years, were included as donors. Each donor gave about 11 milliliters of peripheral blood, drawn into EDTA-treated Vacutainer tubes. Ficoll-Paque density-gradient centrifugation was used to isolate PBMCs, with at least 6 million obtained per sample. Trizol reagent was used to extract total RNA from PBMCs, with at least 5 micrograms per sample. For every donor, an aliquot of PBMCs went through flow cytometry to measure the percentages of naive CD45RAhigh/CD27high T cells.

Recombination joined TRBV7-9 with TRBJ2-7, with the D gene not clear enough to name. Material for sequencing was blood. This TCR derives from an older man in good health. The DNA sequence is TGTGCCAGCAGTCATTTGAAAACCTACGAGCAGTACTTC. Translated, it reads CASSHLKTYEQYF. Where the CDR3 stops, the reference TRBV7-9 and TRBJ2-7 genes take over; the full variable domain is DTGVSQNPRHKITKRGQNVTFRCDPISEHNRLYWYRQTLGQGPEFLTYFQNEAQLEKSRLLSDRFSAERPKGSFSTLEIQRTEQGDSAMYLCASSHLKTYEQYFGPGTRLTVT.